The next 3 T cell receptor beta chains were all read from a single sample in a study of cytomegalovirus exposure and HLA in healthy donors. The PCR employed 60 Vbeta primers together with 13 Jbeta primers. The table came from immunoSEQ multiplex PCR; TCRdb's copy has only in-frame clones and leaves some out. The sample includes 250,000 to 350,000 clones, 86% of them seen just once. The specimen was PBMCs. These TCRs come from a man between 40 and 49 years old in good health and CMV-seropositive.

The count of this clone is one. The chain employs TRBV13 and TRBJ2-7; possible D gene TRBD2, 6 bases. Germline loops: CDR1 PRHDT, CDR2 FYEKMQ (reference sequence). The length of the CDR3 is 15 residues. Between the trimmed V and J ends, which lost 6 bases and 0 bases, there was a span of 15 bases. For the CDR3, the DNA is TGTGCCAGCAGTCAGATAGCGGCGCTCTCCTACGAGCAGTACTTC. It translates to CASSQIAALSYEQYF.

The J gene is TRBJ2-7, the V gene TRBV5-6; D is unresolved. CDR3 length: 15 residues. Germline CDR1 and CDR2: SGHDT and YYEEEE. Trimming shortened V by 6 bases and J by 2 bases, and 18 bases separated the two germline ends. CDR3 sequence: CASTRPTGSPYEQYF. DNA for the CDR3: TGTGCCAGCACCAGGCCCACCGGTTCCCCCTACGAGCAGTACTTC.

The count of this clone is one. Additional DNA sequences in this sample encode the identical CDR3. The chain links TRBV27 to TRBJ2-7, with 8 bases fitting TRBD2. The germline gives CDR1 MNHEY, CDR2 SMNVEV (reference sequence). The trim removed 2 bases at V and 0 bases at J, leaving 0 bases unmatched. This CDR3 spans 14 amino acids. CDR3: CASSLSGSSYEQYF. Written as DNA, the CDR3 is TGTGCCAGCAGTTTAAGCGGGAGCTCCTACGAGCAGTACTTC.